Presented here are 14 T cell receptor beta chains from one specimen sequenced in a study of blood T cell repertoires in COVID-19. Method: immunoSEQ multiplex PCR; TCRdb's copy keeps in-frame clones and lacks some. The table has some 150,000 clones, roughly nine tenths seen once. The sample taken for sequencing was peripheral blood. The receptors shown here come from a human donor in a cohort sampled during active COVID-19.

V is TRBV14 and J is TRBJ2-1; no clear D. V was shortened by 0 bases and J by 6 bases, with 9 bases between the two germline ends. The CDR3 is 14 residues long. Germline CDR1 and CDR2: SGHDN and FVKESK. CDR3 bases: TGTGCCAGCAGCCAAGAGCTCGACTCCAATGAGCAGTTCTTC. Amino acid sequence: CASSQELDSNEQFF.

The V gene is TRBV6-5, the J gene TRBJ1-2, with TRBD1 identical over 7 bases. CDR1 and CDR2 from the germline V gene are MNHEY and SVGAGI. Losses at the gene ends were 4 bases for V and 2 bases for J; bases not matched to a gene: 4. The length of the CDR3 is 14 residues. CDR3 DNA sequence: TGTGCCAGCAGTTCCCAGACAGGGAACTATGGCTACACCTTC. Protein product: CASSSQTGNYGYTF.

The rearrangement joins TRBV6-5 to TRBJ1-3, with a tentative D call TRBD1 (6 bases). The V end was cut by 6 bases, the J end by 6 bases, with 15 bases between. The CDR3 runs 14 residues. Germline V gene data show CDR1 as MNHEY and CDR2 as SVGAGI. The CDR3 spells CASRHTGSENTIYF. CDR3 DNA sequence: TGTGCCAGCAGGCATACAGGGTCGGAAAACACCATATATTTT.

This clone occurred a few times. The V call is TRBV7-3, the J call TRBJ1-1, with 9 nucleotides matching TRBD1. Germline loops: CDR1 SGHTA, CDR2 FQGTGA. The CDR3 has 15 residues. V shed 5 bases, J shed 4 bases, and the junction held 8 bases outside the gene matches. The CDR3 nucleotides read TGTGCCAGCAGCCTTATGGGACAGGGCGGCACTGAAGCTTTCTTT. It specifies CASSLMGQGGTEAFF.

The chain uses TRBV18 and TRBJ1-3; D unresolved. The ends were cut back, 2 bases at V and 0 bases at J, with 5 bases in the middle. The CDR3 covers 14 residues. Germline loops: CDR1 KGHSH, CDR2 LQKENI. This CDR3 is CASSPDISGNTIYF. The CDR3 coding sequence is TGTGCCAGCTCACCAGACATCTCTGGAAACACCATATATTTT.

V and J are TRBV5-1 and TRBJ1-5; D uncertain. The CDR3 runs to 14 residues. Germline assignment: CDR1 SGHRS and CDR2 YFSETQ. The V and J ends lost 0 bases and 9 bases respectively, with 13 bases between them. CDR3 residues: CASSLAPAGSPQHF. The CDR3, as DNA: TGCGCCAGCAGCTTGGCCCCGGCCGGGTCGCCCCAGCATTTT.

The chain couples TRBV10-3 to TRBJ2-1, with TRBD2 identical over 7 bases. CDR3 length: 14 residues. The V gene's germline CDR1 is ENHRY and CDR2 SYGVKD. J lost 5 bases, V lost 6 bases, and 7 bases had no gene match. The CDR3 DNA reads as TGTGCCATCAGCCCTAGCGGTAGTAACAATGAGCAGTTCTTC. This gives the protein CAISPSGSNNEQFF.

CDR3 amino acids: CASSLDPRQGATGELFF. The CDR3 nucleotides read TGTGCCAGCAGCTTAGATCCGAGGCAGGGGGCCACCGGGGAGCTGTTTTTT. The chain recombines TRBV7-2 with TRBJ2-2; 8 nucleotides agree with TRBD1. V lost 1 base to trimming and J lost 4 bases; unmatched junction nucleotides: 8. This CDR3 has 17 residues. Looked up from germline, CDR1 is SGHTA and CDR2 is FQGNSA.

The chain has TRBV12-5 and TRBJ1-4; no clear D. Germline V gives CDR1 LGHNT, CDR2 FRNRAP. V lost 3 bases and J lost 0, with 8 bases in between. CDR3 length equals 15 residues. CDR3 in DNA: TGTGCTAGTGGTTTCGGGGTTGCAACTAATGAAAAACTGTTTTTT. Its translation is CASGFGVATNEKLFF.

The chain uses TRBV12-3 or TRBV12-4 and TRBJ1-1; no firm D call. V was cut by 1 base and J by 4 bases, with 4 bases left in between. The length of the CDR3 is 12 residues. Here the CDR3 reads CASSLGSTEAFF. The CDR3 DNA follows: TGTGCCAGCAGTTTAGGGAGCACTGAAGCTTTCTTT.

The V and J genes are TRBV5-4 and TRBJ1-1; 9 bases are shared with TRBD1. Germline V gives CDR1 SGHNT, CDR2 YYREEE (reference sequence). CDR3 length: 14 amino acids. Trimming removed 6 bases from V and 5 bases from J; junction bases left unmatched: 8. This CDR3 reads CASTLPGQGTEAFF. The CDR3 nucleotides read TGTGCCAGCACTTTGCCGGGACAGGGAACTGAAGCTTTCTTT.

The chain is built from TRBV6-2 or TRBV6-3 and TRBJ1-1; D unresolved. The CDR3 has 12 residues. Trimming left V 0 bases short and J 6 bases short, with 5 bases between. Looked up from germline, CDR1 is MNHEY and CDR2 is SVGEGT. The CDR3 region is CASSYSAPEAFF. The CDR3 DNA reads TGTGCCAGCAGTTACTCGGCCCCTGAAGCTTTCTTT.

V is TRBV18 and J is TRBJ2-7; tentatively, D is TRBD2 (5 bases). Germline lookup yields CDR1 KGHSH and CDR2 LQKENI. The CDR3 has 15 amino acids. Trimming cost V 4 bases and J 0 bases, with 13 bases left between them. In DNA form, the CDR3 reads TGTGCCAGCTCACTCGCGGGCTATAGCTCCTACGAGCAGTACTTC. Its translation: CASSLAGYSSYEQYF.

The V gene is TRBV3-1 (or the pseudogene TRBV3-2), the J gene TRBJ2-2, with TRBD2 matching over 9 bases. V lost 2 bases, J lost 5 bases, and 6 bases stayed unmatched. The CDR3 sequence is 16 residues long. Germline CDR1 is LGHDT and CDR2 is YNNKEL (reference sequence). CDR3 in amino acids: CASSQYLAGVTGELFF. The DNA of the CDR3 is TGTGCCAGCAGCCAATACTTAGCGGGGGTAACCGGGGAGCTGTTTTTT.